The 21 T cell receptor beta chains below all came from one sample that was sequenced in a study of T cells in Graves' hyperthyroidism and ophthalmopathy. Authors of the study amplified TCR beta CDR3 regions from RNA transcripts. When the TCR CDR3 underwent first-round RT-PCR, the HTBI primer set was used. TCRdb itself ran the multiplex PCR reads through MiXCR, one entry per CDR3 protein. The sample contains hundreds of thousands of distinct CDR3 sequences, about a sixth of which appear only once. Sequencing was carried out using blood. Every receptor here comes from a woman aged 18-29 years with Graves' hyperthyroidism.

With regard to this clonotype: This may come from a read error, since a much larger clone is one base off. The CDR3 loop is CASSPVDRSSYNEQLF. Here the CDR3 DNA reads TGTGCCAGCAGCCCAGTCGACAGAAGCTCCTACAATGAGCAGCTCTTC. The chain is built from TRBV28 and TRBJ2-1, with a possible D match to TRBD1 (5 bases). The V gene's germline CDR1 is MDHEN and CDR2 SYDVKM. CDR3 length: 16 residues.

The chain is built from TRBV7-9 and TRBJ2-2; D is perhaps TRBD1 (5 bases). CDR1 is SEHNR and CDR2 is FQNEAQ in the germline V gene (reference sequence). V was trimmed by 5 bases and J by 6 bases, leaving 13 bases between them. The CDR3 spans 14 residues. DNA for the CDR3: TGTGCCAGCAGCCCAGAAGTCAGGGCCGGGGAGCTGTTTTTT. Translating it yields CASSPEVRAGELFF.

This chain links TRBV12-3 or TRBV12-4 with TRBJ1-3, with 10 bases identical to TRBD1. The CDR3 consists of 18 residues. Trimming removed 4 bases from V and 1 base from J; junction bases left unmatched: 10. In DNA form, the CDR3 reads TGTGCCAGCAGTTACCCTCGACAGGGGGCCCGATCTGGAAACACCATATATTTT. Residues: CASSYPRQGARSGNTIYF.

This clonotype was counted between two and nine times. This sequence joins TRBV6-1 and TRBJ2-2, with unresolved D. Germline CDR1 reads MNHNS; CDR2 reads SASEGT. Trimming cost V 2 bases and J 1 base, with 8 bases left between them. The CDR3 runs to 15 residues. As DNA, the CDR3 is TGTGCCAGCAGTGAATCTAGTGGGAACACCGGGGAGCTGTTTTTT. This gives the protein CASSESSGNTGELFF.

V and J are TRBV6-2 or TRBV6-3 and TRBJ1-3; D uncertain. The germline V gene encodes CDR1 MNHEY and CDR2 SVGEGT. Between the trimmed V and J ends, which lost 6 bases and 2 bases, there was a span of 14 bases. The CDR3 contains 15 residues. Written as DNA, the CDR3 is TGTGCCAGCAGCCCCGCGGCGACAACTGGAAACACCATATATTTT. Translating it yields CASSPAATTGNTIYF.

This clonotype has a handful of counts. V and J are TRBV5-4 and TRBJ2-7; 9 bases fit TRBD2. CDR3 size: 14 residues. Germline loops: CDR1 SGHNT, CDR2 YYREEE (reference sequence). V shed 0 bases and J 6 bases; nucleotides not matched to a gene: 4. The DNA of the CDR3 is TGTGCCAGCAGCTTGGGTAGCGGGAGTGTCGAGCAGTACTTC. Residues: CASSLGSGSVEQYF.

This clonotype was recorded a few times. The chain combines TRBV20-1 with TRBJ1-1; D is possibly TRBD1 (6 bases). Trimming left V 3 bases short and J 3 bases short, with 11 bases between. Looked up from germline, CDR1 is DFQATT and CDR2 is SNEGSKA (reference sequence). The CDR3 is 13 amino acids. Written as DNA, the CDR3 is TGCAGTGCTAGGGACAGAACGCACACTGAAGCTTTCTTT. Amino acid sequence: CSARDRTHTEAFF.

J is TRBJ2-1 and V is TRBV19; D may be TRBD2 (6 bases). This CDR3 comprises 15 residues. V gave up 5 bases and J gave up 3 bases, with 14 bases separating them. From germline, CDR1 is LNHDA and CDR2 SQIVND (reference sequence). The CDR3 region is CASSPSAGLYNEQFF. In DNA form, the CDR3 reads TGTGCCAGTAGTCCATCGGCGGGGCTCTACAATGAGCAGTTCTTC.

This clonotype was seen ten or more times. The chain employs TRBV6-5 and TRBJ1-6, with D possibly TRBD1 on 6 matching bases. The CDR3 has 16 residues. Germline V lookup: CDR1 MNHEY, CDR2 SVGAGI. The V gene lost 0 bases and the J gene lost 5 bases, with 11 bases spanning the gap. The CDR3 loop reads CASSYSGTRHNSPLHF. The DNA of the CDR3 is TGTGCCAGCAGTTACTCAGGGACACGCCATAATTCACCCCTCCACTTT.

The rearrangement uses TRBV24-1 and TRBJ1-1; D is ambiguous. The CDR3 runs to 14 residues. Germline lookup yields CDR1 KGHDR and CDR2 SFDVKD. V shed 7 bases and J shed 0 bases, with 11 bases lying between them. The CDR3 nucleotides read TGTGCCACCAGACCGTCTAGCATGAACACTGAAGCTTTCTTT. Its translation is CATRPSSMNTEAFF.

This clonotype was counted many times. The chain joins TRBV28 to TRBJ2-4; D unclear. The CDR3 is 13 residues long. The V end was cut by 2 bases, the J end by 3 bases, with 5 bases between. Germline V gene lookup returns CDR1 MDHEN and CDR2 SYDVKM. The CDR3 bases are TGTGCCAGCAGTTTACAAGGCAAAAACATTCAGTACTTC. It specifies CASSLQGKNIQYF.

The table lists this clonotype with a few counts. The chain carries TRBV18 and TRBJ2-5, with 7 nucleotides matching TRBD1. Germline CDR1 reads KGHSH; CDR2 reads LQKENI. The CDR3 is made up of 17 amino acids. V trimming: 2 bases; J trimming: 1 base; junction bases outside the gene matches: 10. The CDR3 bases are TGTGCCAGCTCACCAAACAGGGGCCGCCCTGGCCAAGAGACCCAGTACTTC. Its translation: CASSPNRGRPGQETQYF.

The sample holds many counts of this clonotype. The rearrangement links TRBV28 to TRBJ2-6, with D possibly matching TRBD1 (6 bases). V was cut by 2 bases and J by 0 bases, with 8 bases left in between. The CDR3 extends over 16 amino acids. In germline, CDR1 is MDHEN, CDR2 SYDVKM. CDR3 in amino acids: CASSLQGSSGANVLTF. The CDR3, as DNA: TGTGCCAGCAGTTTACAGGGGAGCTCTGGGGCCAACGTCCTGACTTTC. The full variable domain, rest sourced from reference TRBV28 and TRBJ2-6, is DVKVTQSSRYLVKRTGEKVFLECVQDMDHENMFWYRQDPGLGLRLIYFSYDVKMKEKGDIPEGYSVSREKKERFSLILESASTNQTSMYLCASSLQGSSGANVLTFGAGSRLTVL.

This clonotype has ten or more counts. CDR3 bases: TGTGCCAGCAAACGGACAGGGGACACCGGGGAGCTGTTTTTT. Translated, it gives CASKRTGDTGELFF. The V gene is TRBV2, the J gene TRBJ2-2; 9 positions match TRBD1. With 7 bases clipped from V and 3 bases from J, the junction kept 3 bases outside the gene matches. The germline V gene encodes CDR1 SNHLY and CDR2 FYNNEI. The CDR3 covers 14 residues.

This clonotype was observed at least ten times. This chain connects TRBV11-2 to TRBJ2-1; perhaps TRBD2 as D (5 bases). Germline V gene lookup returns CDR1 SGHAT and CDR2 FQNNGV. V dropped 1 base and J dropped 4 bases, with 11 bases sitting between them. The CDR3 has 15 amino acids. This chain's CDR3 is CASSLVSGAYNEQFF. CDR3 nucleotides: TGTGCCAGCAGCTTAGTGAGCGGAGCTTACAATGAGCAGTTCTTC.

This clonotype was seen a handful of times. The V and J genes are TRBV9 and TRBJ2-5; D is perhaps TRBD1 (6 bases). V dropped 6 bases and J dropped 5 bases, with 17 bases sitting between them. CDR3 length: 14 amino acids. Per germline, CDR1 SGDLS and CDR2 YYNGEE. For the CDR3, the DNA is TGTGCCAGCAACCTTGGGGGCGGGCGGGAGACCCAGTACTTC. Its translation is CASNLGGGRETQYF.

This clonotype was detected many times. The V and J genes are TRBV7-2 and TRBJ2-1; the match to TRBD2 covers 11 bases. There are 15 residues in the CDR3. V lost 5 bases, J lost 5 bases, and 5 bases stayed unmatched. The germline CDR1 and CDR2 sequences are SGHTA and FQGNSA. CDR3 nucleotide sequence: TGTGCCAGCAGCATTGGGACTAGCGGACACAATGAGCAGTTCTTC. Amino acids: CASSIGTSGHNEQFF.

This clonotype was counted only a few times. The chain combines TRBV7-9 with TRBJ2-2, with 9 bases that match TRBD2. CDR3 length equals 18 residues. Germline CDR1 reads SEHNR; CDR2 reads FQNEAQ (reference sequence). The trim removed 5 bases at V and 4 bases at J, leaving 14 bases unmatched. The CDR3 DNA sequence: TGTGCCAGCAGCCCGGAGGGGTGGCTAGCGGGATCCACCGGGGAGCTGTTTTTT. Translating gives CASSPEGWLAGSTGELFF.

Ten or more counts support this clonotype. The rearrangement uses TRBV19 and TRBJ1-2; 7 nucleotides line up with TRBD1. Germline trimming cut 7 bases from V and 2 bases from J; bases unmatched to any gene: 7. The CDR3 extends over 14 amino acids. Looked up from germline, CDR1 is LNHDA and CDR2 is SQIVND (reference sequence). The CDR3 DNA reads as TGTGCCAGTACCCTCCGACAGGGAAACTATGGCTACACCTTC. Translation: CASTLRQGNYGYTF. Together with reference TRBV19 and TRBJ1-2, the CDR3 gives the full variable domain: DGGITQSPKYLFRKEGQNVTLSCEQNLNHDAMYWYRQDPGQGLRLIYYSQIVNDFQKGDIAEGYSVSREKKESFPLTVTSAQKNPTAFYLCASTLRQGNYGYTFGSGTRLTVV.

This chain links TRBV19 with TRBJ2-7; 9 bases line up with TRBD1. After removal of 7 bases from V and 2 bases from J, the junction contained 3 bases not matched to a gene. Germline V CDR1 and CDR2: LNHDA, SQIVND (reference sequence). This CDR3 is 13 amino acids long. The CDR3 DNA reads TGTGCCAGTAACAGGGGGCTTCCCTACGAGCAGTACTTC. Its protein product is CASNRGLPYEQYF. The variable domain in full, completed from reference TRBV19 and TRBJ2-7, reads DGGITQSPKYLFRKEGQNVTLSCEQNLNHDAMYWYRQDPGQGLRLIYYSQIVNDFQKGDIAEGYSVSREKKESFPLTVTSAQKNPTAFYLCASNRGLPYEQYFGPGTRLTVT.

This clonotype was recorded many times. The chain links TRBV28 to TRBJ1-1; unclear D gene. The CDR3 is made up of 15 amino acids. Germline CDR1 MDHEN, CDR2 SYDVKM. Trimming shortened V by 6 bases and J by 0 bases, and 14 bases separated the two germline ends. The CDR3 is CASSPWGRLNTEAFF. CDR3 sequence (DNA): TGTGCCAGCAGCCCATGGGGTCGGTTGAACACTGAAGCTTTCTTT.